The 20 T cell receptor beta chains listed next were all sequenced from one sample in a study of response to subunit inactivated influenza vaccine. TCRdb recomputed calls from the RT-PCR reads with MiXCR, one row per CDR3 protein. The sample consists of a few hundred thousand distinct CDR3 sequences, 21% of them appearing once. The input for sequencing was PBMCs from blood, taken 21 months after vaccination. These receptor sequences come from a man in his fifties or sixties who received an inactivated influenza vaccine.

This sequence joins TRBV21-1 and TRBJ1-2; TRBD1 reflects the table's D call only, with no check against the DNA. TRBV21-1 is a listed pseudogene. The CDR3 covers 16 residues. Here the CDR3 reads CASSKALAREHAGYTF. The CDR3 coding sequence is TGTGCCAGCAGCAAAGCTTTAGCCAGGGAGCACGCTGGCTACACCTTC.

This clonotype has just a few counts. This sequence joins TRBV27 and TRBJ2-1; D remains unclear. CDR1 is MNHEY, CDR2 SMNVEV, per germline (reference sequence). Trimming cost V 11 bases and J 9 bases, with 17 bases left between them. This CDR3 is built from 12 residues. The CDR3 DNA sequence: TGTGCCTTACCTACTGCCCCCCCTGAGCAGTTCTTC. This sequence encodes CALPTAPPEQFF.

This chain uses TRBV28 with TRBJ2-2; no reliable D call. Germline CDR1 is MDHEN and CDR2 is SYDVKM. The CDR3 length is 12 residues. Trimming cost V 5 bases and J 6 bases, with 7 bases left between them. As DNA, the CDR3 is TGTGCCAGCAGTCAATATCCCGGGGAGCTGTTTTTT. Encoded protein: CASSQYPGELFF. Filled out from reference TRBV28 and TRBJ2-2, the complete variable domain reads DVKVTQSSRYLVKRTGEKVFLECVQDMDHENMFWYRQDPGLGLRLIYFSYDVKMKEKGDIPEGYSVSREKKERFSLILESASTNQTSMYLCASSQYPGELFFGEGSRLTVL.

V is TRBV12-3 or TRBV12-4 and J is TRBJ2-3; TRBD2 aligns across 11 bases. Trimming removed 5 bases from V and 1 base from J; junction bases left unmatched: 5. This CDR3 is built from 16 residues. CDR3 nucleotide sequence: TGTGCCAGCAGTCCGACTAGCGGGATACGCACAGATACGCAGTATTTT. Amino acids: CASSPTSGIRTDTQYF.

This clonotype occurred a few times. The J gene is TRBJ2-5, the V gene TRBV20-1, with D perhaps TRBD2 (7 bases). This CDR3 is 13 amino acids long. Germline V gives CDR1 DFQATT, CDR2 SNEGSKA (reference sequence). V was clipped by 3 bases and J by 4 bases, with 12 bases between them. CDR3 protein: CSARDGGRETQYF. CDR3 DNA: TGCAGTGCTAGGGACGGGGGGCGAGAGACCCAGTACTTC.

The V call is TRBV7-8, the J call TRBJ2-6; the D gene is possibly TRBD1 (6 bases). The CDR3 extends over 16 amino acids. Trimming cost V 2 bases and J 1 base, with 9 bases left between them. In germline, CDR1 is SGHVS, CDR2 FQNEAQ. CDR3 bases: TGTGCCAGCAGCTTACACAGGGCGTCTGGGGCCAACGTCCTGACTTTC. This gives the protein CASSLHRASGANVLTF.

The V and J genes are TRBV7-9 and TRBJ2-1; weak D call: TRBD1 (6 bases). V lost 7 bases to trimming and J lost 5 bases, with 9 bases between them. The V gene's germline CDR1 is SEHNR and CDR2 FQNEAQ (reference sequence). The CDR3 extends over 12 amino acids. The CDR3 loop is CASTGDNNEQFF. The CDR3 DNA reads TGTGCCAGCACAGGGGATAACAATGAGCAGTTCTTC.

This clonotype was seen many times. The chain links TRBV4-1 to TRBJ1-5; unclear D gene. This CDR3 has 15 amino acids. The germline V and J ends were trimmed by 1 base and 4 bases, with 11 bases remaining between them. Germline CDR1 and CDR2: MGHRA and YSYEKL. CDR3 protein: CASSQGSTLNQPQHF. The CDR3 DNA follows: TGCGCCAGCAGCCAAGGTAGCACCTTAAATCAGCCCCAGCATTTT.

The chain joins TRBV18 to TRBJ2-7; TRBD1 matches at 10 bases. Germline lookup yields CDR1 KGHSH and CDR2 LQKENI. This CDR3 has 15 amino acids. V shed 4 bases and J 5 bases; nucleotides not matched to a gene: 8. The CDR3 coding sequence is TGTGCCAGCTCACTTTCGGGACAGGGGACGGACGAGCAGTACTTC. Its protein product is CASSLSGQGTDEQYF.

This chain uses TRBV11-2 with TRBJ2-1; 14 bases are a match to TRBD2. The CDR3 extends over 16 amino acids. The germline V gene has CDR1 SGHAT and CDR2 FQNNGV. V lost 5 bases, J lost 7 bases, and 7 bases stayed unmatched. CDR3 sequence: CASSQTGTSGRNEQFF. The CDR3 DNA follows: TGTGCCAGCAGCCAAACTGGGACTAGCGGGAGAAATGAGCAGTTCTTC.

A few counts support this clonotype. The CDR3 loop reads CASSQDGTSGYQETQYF. The CDR3 DNA sequence: TGCGCCAGCAGTCAGGACGGGACTAGCGGGTATCAAGAGACCCAGTACTTC. J is TRBJ2-5 and V is TRBV23-1; 12 nucleotides align to TRBD2. TRBV23-1 is an ORF; its function is uncertain. The CDR3 extends over 17 amino acids. The V segment lost 3 bases and the J segment 2 bases; nucleotides outside the gene matches: 7.

By proportion, this clonotype is medium-sized. V and J are TRBV4-1 and TRBJ1-1; D not resolved. The germline V and J ends were trimmed by 4 bases and 5 bases, with 11 bases remaining between them. The CDR3 is 13 amino acids. Germline V gene data show CDR1 as MGHRA and CDR2 as YSYEKL. The CDR3 DNA reads TGCGCCAGCAGCCGGAAAGACCTGACTGAAGCTTTCTTT. The encoded protein is CASSRKDLTEAFF.

This chain uses TRBV5-4 with TRBJ1-1; 8 positions agree with TRBD1. CDR3 length: 14 amino acids. Germline-derived CDR1 and CDR2 are SGHNT and YYREEE (reference sequence). The V segment lost 5 bases and the J segment 1 base; nucleotides outside the gene matches: 4. The CDR3 region has the DNA TGTGCCAGCAGACGGGACAGGAGGAACACTGAAGCTTTCTTT. This translates into CASRRDRRNTEAFF.

This clonotype was counted between two and nine times. The rearrangement uses TRBV3-1 and TRBJ2-2, with D maybe TRBD2 (5 bases). Germline CDR1 and CDR2: LGHDT and YNNKEL (reference sequence). The ends were cut back, 1 base at V and 3 bases at J, with 12 bases in the middle. The CDR3 is 16 amino acids. This chain's CDR3 is CASSQVPSRDTGELFF. DNA for the CDR3: TGTGCCAGCAGCCAAGTCCCTAGCCGGGACACCGGGGAGCTGTTTTTT.

This rearrangement joins TRBV20-1 to TRBJ2-5; weak D call: TRBD2 (5 bases). CDR1 is DFQATT and CDR2 is SNEGSKA in the germline V gene (reference sequence). The CDR3 covers 13 residues. Between the trimmed V and J ends, which lost 6 bases and 4 bases, there was a span of 15 bases. CDR3 sequence: CSAGGGVRETQYF. The DNA for the CDR3 is TGCAGTGCCGGAGGCGGAGTCCGAGAGACCCAGTACTTC.

V gene TRBV20-1 combines with J gene TRBJ2-4; 9 positions match TRBD2. V lost 1 base, J lost 6 bases, and 4 bases stayed unmatched. The V gene's germline CDR1 is DFQATT and CDR2 SNEGSKA (reference sequence). The CDR3 length is 14 residues. The CDR3 bases are TGCAGTGCTAGAGTAGCGGGAGAGGTAAACATTCAGTACTTC. Encoded protein: CSARVAGEVNIQYF.

This clonotype was recorded a few times. This chain connects TRBV7-2 to TRBJ2-3; perhaps TRBD1 as D (6 bases). V was pared by 5 bases and J by 7 bases, with 19 bases between. CDR1 and CDR2 (germline): SGHTA, FQGNSA. The CDR3 runs to 15 residues. CDR3 in amino acids: CASSVVRGSRNTQYF. The DNA of the CDR3 is TGTGCCAGCAGCGTAGTTAGGGGGAGTAGAAATACGCAGTATTTT.

This clonotype was counted a few times. The rearrangement joins TRBV20-1 to TRBJ1-6; possible D gene TRBD1, 5 bases. Germline CDR1 is DFQATT and CDR2 is SNEGSKA (reference sequence). The ends were cut back, 0 bases at V and 7 bases at J, with 16 bases in the middle. The CDR3 loop spans 16 amino acids. This CDR3 reads CSARDEMGGLNSPLHF. Written as DNA, the CDR3 is TGCAGTGCTAGAGACGAGATGGGGGGGTTAAATTCACCCCTCCACTTT.

A note on this clonotype: Mismatch with germline at one junction end may stem from a read error. J is TRBJ1-6 and V is TRBV20-1; TRBD1 matches at 7 bases. This CDR3 is built from 17 residues. CDR1 DFQATT and CDR2 SNEGSKA come from the germline V gene (reference sequence). The CDR3: CSARDLGGGLNNPPLHF. As DNA, the CDR3 is TGCAGTGCTAGAGATCTTGGAGGGGGCCTCAATAATCCACCCCTCCACTTT.

This clonotype was recorded a few times. The chain joins TRBV14 to TRBJ1-3, with 7 nucleotides matching TRBD1. Germline CDR1 and CDR2: SGHDN and FVKESK. With 1 base clipped from V and 0 bases from J, the junction kept 6 bases outside the gene matches. This CDR3 is built from 17 residues. The CDR3 sequence is CASSQGKGQFSGNTIYF. CDR3 sequence (DNA): TGTGCCAGCAGCCAAGGAAAGGGACAGTTCTCTGGAAACACCATATATTTT. Drawing the rest from reference TRBV14 and TRBJ1-3, the complete variable domain is EAGVTQFPSHSVIEKGQTVTLRCDPISGHDNLYWYRRVMGKEIKFLLHFVKESKQDESGMPNNRFLAERTGGTYSTLKVQPAELEDSGVYFCASSQGKGQFSGNTIYFGEGSWLTVV.